Sequencing of this TCR beta chain was carried out in a study of blood T cell repertoires in COVID-19. Per the original methods: Nucleated cell number was recorded as an estimate derived from reference gene primer amplification. TCRdb's copy holds only in-frame clones and misses some; the assay was immunoSEQ multiplex PCR. The DNA was the basis for D and trimming; V, J and clone size are from that table. The sample includes 190,000 or so clones, just under 80% seen only once; the top ten take approximately 3%. There are a few counts of this clone. V was cut by 3 bases and J by 3 bases, with 15 bases left in between. Per germline, CDR1 SGHTA and CDR2 FQGNSA. CDR3 size: 15 residues.

The V gene is TRBV7-2, the J gene TRBJ2-7; D is perhaps TRBD1 (5 bases). The clonotype originates from an elderly woman with active or convalescent COVID-19. Sequences were obtained from peripheral blood. CDR3 region: CASSLGRASIYEQYF. In nucleotides, the CDR3 is TGTGCCAGCAGCTTGGGCAGGGCCTCGATCTACGAGCAGTACTTC.